Each of the 12 T cell receptor beta chains below was sequenced from the same sample in a study of blood T cell repertoires in COVID-19. TCRdb's table, derived via immunoSEQ multiplex PCR, lists solely in-frame clones and lacks some. Counted here are about 280,000 clones, approximately 86% occurring once; the ten biggest clones make up about 8.7%. The sample consisted of peripheral blood. These receptors were taken from a man aged 35 to 55 with active or convalescent COVID-19.

The chain has TRBV5-1 and TRBJ1-4; 7 nucleotides align to TRBD1. Germline loops: CDR1 SGHRS, CDR2 YFSETQ. This CDR3 spans 13 amino acids. Germline trimming cut 2 bases from V and 7 bases from J; bases unmatched to any gene: 2. CDR3 DNA: TGCGCCAGCAGCTTCCAGGGGGGTGAAAAACTGTTTTTT. Translated: CASSFQGGEKLFF. The entire variable domain, with the rest obtained from reference TRBV5-1 and TRBJ1-4, is as follows: KAGVTQTPRYLIKTRGQQVTLSCSPISGHRSVSWYQQTPGQGLQFLFEYFSETQRNKGNFPGRFSGRQFSNSRSEMNVSTLELGDSALYLCASSFQGGEKLFFGSGTQLSVL.

The chain recombines TRBV24-1 with TRBJ1-5; D gene uncertain. Trimming pared 5 bases from V and 5 bases from J, leaving 9 bases between. The CDR3 covers 13 residues. Germline values: CDR1 KGHDR, CDR2 SFDVKD. The CDR3 nucleotides read TGTGCCACCAGTGGACTGTCTGATCAGCCCCAGCATTTT. Translated, it gives CATSGLSDQPQHF.

This sequence joins TRBV2 and TRBJ2-3, with TRBD1 matching over 11 bases. The germline V gene encodes CDR1 SNHLY and CDR2 FYNNEI. CDR3 size: 16 residues. The V segment lost 5 bases and the J segment 3 bases; nucleotides outside the gene matches: 7. The CDR3 DNA is TGTGCCAGCAGTTTTCGGGGACAGGGGGGGACAGATACGCAGTATTTT. Residues: CASSFRGQGGTDTQYF.

This clone has a single count. The CDR3 loop reads CAWGTSYEQYF. The CDR3 DNA reads as TGTGCCTGGGGGACTTCCTACGAGCAGTACTTC. The V and J genes are TRBV30 and TRBJ2-7; possibly TRBD2 for D (6 bases). The CDR3 has 11 amino acids. Germline V gives CDR1 GTSNPN, CDR2 SVGIG (reference sequence). V lost 5 bases and J 1 base, leaving 6 bases between the germline ends. Full variable domain (missing parts from reference TRBV30 and TRBJ2-7): SQTIHQWPATLVQPVGSPLSLECTVEGTSNPNLYWYRQAAGRGLQLLFYSVGIGQISSEVPQNLSASRPQDRQFILSSKKLLLSDSGFYLCAWGTSYEQYFGPGTRLTVT.

The gene calls are TRBV7-2 and TRBJ2-7; no clear D gene. From germline, CDR1 is SGHTA and CDR2 FQGNSA. The V gene lost 4 bases and the J gene lost 6 bases, with 10 bases spanning the gap. This CDR3 is 12 amino acids long. The chain's CDR3 is CASSSSFLEQYF. In DNA form, the CDR3 reads TGTGCCAGCAGCTCTTCGTTCCTCGAGCAGTACTTC.

This rearrangement joins TRBV5-1 to TRBJ2-1; TRBD2 might be the D (7 bases). V was clipped by 0 bases and J by 0 bases, with 16 bases between them. Germline CDR1 is SGHRS and CDR2 is YFSETQ. This CDR3 is built from 18 residues. This CDR3 is CASSLERGRVVSYNEQFF. CDR3 coding DNA: TGCGCCAGCAGCTTGGAAAGGGGGAGGGTTGTCTCCTACAATGAGCAGTTCTTC.

The rearrangement uses TRBV27 and TRBJ1-2; 10 positions match TRBD1. In germline, CDR1 is MNHEY, CDR2 SMNVEV (reference sequence). There are 16 residues in the CDR3. The V segment lost 5 bases and the J segment 0 bases; nucleotides outside the gene matches: 6. CDR3 loop: CASSNRDRGANYGYTF. The CDR3 region has the DNA TGTGCCAGCAGTAACCGGGACAGGGGAGCTAACTATGGCTACACCTTC.

The chain is built from TRBV30 and TRBJ2-2; D perhaps matches TRBD2 (7 bases). The V and J ends lost 5 bases and 8 bases respectively, with 18 bases between them. Germline V gene data show CDR1 as GTSNPN and CDR2 as SVGIG (reference sequence). This CDR3 is built from 14 residues. The chain's CDR3 is CAWVSTGGRGELFF. For the CDR3, the DNA is TGTGCCTGGGTCTCCACGGGGGGCAGAGGGGAGCTGTTTTTT.

The CDR3 nucleotides are TGTGCCAGCAGTGTCCAGGGGGCAGGGGAGCAGTACTTC. Translating gives CASSVQGAGEQYF. The gene calls are TRBV27 and TRBJ2-7; 8 bases line up with TRBD1. The CDR3 is 13 amino acids. The ends lost 5 bases at V and 7 bases at J; junction bases unmatched: 7. CDR1 is MNHEY and CDR2 is SMNVEV in the germline V gene (reference sequence).

This sequence joins TRBV6-5 and TRBJ1-3; no clear D. Trimming left V 4 bases short and J 0 bases short, with 10 bases between. Per the germline V gene, CDR1 is MNHEY and CDR2 is SVGAGI. The CDR3 contains 15 residues. CDR3 protein: CASSSTMDSGNTIYF. The DNA of the CDR3 is TGTGCCAGCAGTTCGACTATGGACTCTGGAAACACCATATATTTT.

The gene calls are TRBV6-5 and TRBJ1-1; 8 nucleotides agree with TRBD1. The trim removed 6 bases at V and 4 bases at J, leaving 7 bases unmatched. The CDR3 is 14 amino acids. Germline CDR1 reads MNHEY; CDR2 reads SVGAGI. The CDR3 protein is CASSRTGSGTEAFF. The CDR3 coding sequence is TGTGCCAGCAGCAGGACAGGGAGTGGCACTGAAGCTTTCTTT.

The chain is built from TRBV6-6 and TRBJ1-2, with TRBD1 matching 9 bases. The CDR3 covers 17 residues. V was clipped by 5 bases and J by 7 bases; unmatched bases: 17. Germline V gene sequence: CDR1 MNHNY, CDR2 SVGAGI (reference sequence). CDR3 nucleotides: TGTGCCAGCAGTCTAACACTCCTCCGGTGGACAGGGGTTGGCTACACCTTC. Translating it yields CASSLTLLRWTGVGYTF.